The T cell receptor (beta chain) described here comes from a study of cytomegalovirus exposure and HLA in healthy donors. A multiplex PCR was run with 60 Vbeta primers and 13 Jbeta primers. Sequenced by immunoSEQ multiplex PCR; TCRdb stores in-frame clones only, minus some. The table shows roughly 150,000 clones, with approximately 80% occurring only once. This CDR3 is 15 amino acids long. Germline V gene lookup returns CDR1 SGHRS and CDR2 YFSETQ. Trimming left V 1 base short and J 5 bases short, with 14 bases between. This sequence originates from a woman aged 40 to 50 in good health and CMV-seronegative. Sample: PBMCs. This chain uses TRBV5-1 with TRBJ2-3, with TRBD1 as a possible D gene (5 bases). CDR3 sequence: CASSLLAGRQDTQYF. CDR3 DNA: TGCGCCAGCAGCTTGTTGGCAGGGCGGCAAGATACGCAGTATTTT.